Following are 17 T cell receptor beta chains from one sample sequenced in a study of shared clonotypes between healthy human individuals. Method: immunoSEQ multiplex PCR; TCRdb's copy keeps in-frame clones and lacks some. The sample contains 500,000 to 550,000 clones, roughly 95% of which appear only once. The sample comprised naive CD4+ T cells sorted from blood. Subset denoted: CD45RA+ positively selected. These receptors all come from a woman under 40 in good health.

This sequence joins TRBV7-2 and TRBJ1-1; D gene ambiguous. Trimming stripped 0 bases from V and 0 bases from J, with 5 bases between. CDR1 and CDR2 (germline): SGHTA, FQGNSA. The CDR3 is 14 amino acids. CDR3 region: CASSLARVNTEAFF. CDR3 DNA sequence: TGTGCCAGCAGCTTAGCGCGCGTGAACACTGAAGCTTTCTTT.

The rearrangement uses TRBV2 and TRBJ2-7; a possible D gene is TRBD2 (6 bases). CDR3 length equals 14 residues. Germline CDR1 and CDR2: SNHLY and FYNNEI. V gave up 6 bases and J gave up 0 bases, with 12 bases separating them. The CDR3 loop is CASRLTGSSYEQYF. The CDR3 nucleotides read TGTGCCAGCAGATTGACCGGGAGCTCCTACGAGCAGTACTTC.

The chain combines TRBV29-1 with TRBJ2-6, with TRBD2 matching over 7 bases. CDR1 is SQVTM, CDR2 ANQGSEA, per germline. The CDR3 has 17 amino acids. V shed 5 bases, J shed 5 bases, and the junction held 15 bases outside the gene matches. The CDR3 spells CSVRERLAYSRANVLTF. The CDR3 DNA is TGCAGCGTTAGAGAGCGACTAGCATACAGTCGGGCCAACGTCCTGACTTTC.

This chain uses TRBV18 with TRBJ2-6; no reliable D call. The germline V and J ends were trimmed by 3 bases and 0 bases, with 6 bases remaining between them. The CDR3 loop spans 15 amino acids. Germline values: CDR1 KGHSH, CDR2 LQKENI. The DNA of the CDR3 is TGTGCCAGCTCACCCGAGCTCTCTGGGGCCAACGTCCTGACTTTC. Translation gives CASSPELSGANVLTF.

This rearrangement joins TRBV11-2 to TRBJ2-1, with a weak D call TRBD2 (6 bases). Germline V CDR1 and CDR2: SGHAT, FQNNGV. Trimming took 4 bases from V and 0 from J, leaving 13 bases between them. This CDR3 spans 16 amino acids. This chain's CDR3 is CASSSGLGISYNEQFF. CDR3 DNA sequence: TGTGCCAGCAGCTCGGGACTGGGAATCTCCTACAATGAGCAGTTCTTC.

The rearrangement uses TRBV28 and TRBJ1-5; no definite D call. Germline loops: CDR1 MDHEN, CDR2 SYDVKM. Trimming stripped 5 bases from V and 4 bases from J, with 9 bases between. This CDR3 region has 13 residues. This chain's CDR3 is CASSNGVNQPQHF. In DNA, the CDR3 is TGTGCCAGCAGTAACGGGGTAAATCAGCCCCAGCATTTT. The full variable domain, in which reference TRBV28 and TRBJ1-5 provide the parts outside the CDR3, is DVKVTQSSRYLVKRTGEKVFLECVQDMDHENMFWYRQDPGLGLRLIYFSYDVKMKEKGDIPEGYSVSREKKERFSLILESASTNQTSMYLCASSNGVNQPQHFGDGTRLSIL.

This chain uses TRBV7-9 with TRBJ1-4, with 7 bases that match TRBD1. J lost 5 bases, V lost 1 base, and 4 bases had no gene match. In germline, CDR1 is SEHNR, CDR2 FQNEAQ (reference sequence). The length of the CDR3 is 15 residues. The DNA of the CDR3 is TGTGCCAGCAGCTTAGTAGGGACAGCCAATGAAAAACTGTTTTTT. Translated: CASSLVGTANEKLFF.

The chain links TRBV19 to TRBJ2-6; D gene ambiguous. The CDR3 is made up of 18 amino acids. The V and J ends lost 1 base and 2 bases respectively, with 15 bases between them. Looked up from germline, CDR1 is LNHDA and CDR2 is SQIVND (reference sequence). CDR3 region: CASSIVARSRTGANVLTF. Written as DNA, the CDR3 is TGTGCCAGTAGTATAGTGGCCCGATCACGGACTGGGGCCAACGTCCTGACTTTC.

The rearrangement uses TRBV27 and TRBJ2-3; D may be TRBD1 (6 bases). CDR3 length: 15 residues. Germline lookup yields CDR1 MNHEY and CDR2 SMNVEV (reference sequence). V was trimmed by 5 bases and J by 2 bases, leaving 14 bases between them. CDR3 sequence (DNA): TGTGCCAGCAGTATCCAGGGACATCCCACAGATACGCAGTATTTT. It specifies CASSIQGHPTDTQYF.

This chain uses TRBV5-1 with TRBJ2-7; 8 bases map to TRBD1. From germline, CDR1 is SGHRS and CDR2 YFSETQ. V was clipped by 6 bases and J by 5 bases; unmatched bases: 13. This CDR3 is 15 amino acids long. The DNA of the CDR3 is TGCGCCAGCACCCCGATGGCGGGGACAGGCCACGAGCAGTACTTC. Its protein is CASTPMAGTGHEQYF. Filled out from reference TRBV5-1 and TRBJ2-7, the complete variable domain reads KAGVTQTPRYLIKTRGQQVTLSCSPISGHRSVSWYQQTPGQGLQFLFEYFSETQRNKGNFPGRFSGRQFSNSRSEMNVSTLELGDSALYLCASTPMAGTGHEQYFGPGTRLTVT.

This clone showed up just a few times. The V gene is TRBV7-3, the J gene TRBJ1-1; D perhaps matches TRBD1 (6 bases). The V end lost 5 bases, the J end lost 1 base, and 11 bases lay between the germline ends. The CDR3 extends over 14 amino acids. Looked up from germline, CDR1 is SGHTA and CDR2 is FQGTGA. CDR3 in DNA: TGTGCCAGCAGCCCCTCACAGGGGAACACTGAAGCTTTCTTT. Translating it yields CASSPSQGNTEAFF.

The genes are TRBV2 and TRBJ2-1; 7 nucleotides align to TRBD2. The germline V gene encodes CDR1 SNHLY and CDR2 FYNNEI. V lost 7 bases, J lost 0 bases, and 6 bases stayed unmatched. CDR3 length equals 15 residues. Here the CDR3 DNA reads TGTGCCAGCATGGAAGGGAGGGCCTCCTACAATGAGCAGTTCTTC. Its translation: CASMEGRASYNEQFF.

The rearrangement uses TRBV4-1 and TRBJ2-7; no clear D. V lost 5 bases and J 2 bases, leaving 19 bases between the germline ends. From germline, CDR1 is MGHRA and CDR2 YSYEKL. The CDR3 length is 16 residues. Written as DNA, the CDR3 is TGCGCCAGCAGCACTTTCCCCCGGGCGGCGACCTACGAGCAGTACTTC. It specifies CASSTFPRAATYEQYF.

V gene TRBV30 combines with J gene TRBJ2-5; the match to TRBD2 covers 7 bases. This CDR3 region has 11 residues. Germline V gene data show CDR1 as GTSNPN and CDR2 as SVGIG (reference sequence). V lost 2 bases and J lost 11; bases outside the gene matches: 5. The CDR3, as DNA: TGTGCCTGGAGTTCGGGGGGTGAGCAGTACTTC. It yields the protein CAWSSGGEQYF.

This chain links TRBV9 with TRBJ1-1; D may be TRBD1 (6 bases). This CDR3 has 17 amino acids. Germline assignment: CDR1 SGDLS and CDR2 YYNGEE. V lost 0 bases to trimming and J lost 4 bases, with 19 bases between them. CDR3 residues: CASSVALAGALGTEAFF. The CDR3 nucleotides are TGTGCCAGCAGCGTAGCTTTGGCGGGGGCTCTGGGCACTGAAGCTTTCTTT.

J is TRBJ2-6 and V is TRBV5-4; D not resolved. CDR1 and CDR2 (germline): SGHNT, YYREEE (reference sequence). Trimming cost V 1 base and J 0 bases, with 11 bases left between them. CDR3 size: 17 residues. CDR3 nucleotide sequence: TGTGCCAGCAGCTTGCGTATGGGAAACTCTGGGGCCAACGTCCTGACTTTC. This encodes CASSLRMGNSGANVLTF.

The chain employs TRBV5-5 and TRBJ2-7; 12 nucleotides line up with TRBD2. The CDR3 extends over 15 amino acids. Losses at the gene ends were 4 bases for V and 3 bases for J; bases not matched to a gene: 5. Germline loops: CDR1 SGHKS, CDR2 YYEKEE (reference sequence). CDR3 sequence: CASSRTSGDHYEQYF. CDR3 sequence (DNA): TGTGCCAGCAGCCGGACTAGCGGGGATCACTACGAGCAGTACTTC.